These 26 T cell receptor beta chains originate from one sample sequenced in a study of blood T cell repertoires in COVID-19. Here immunoSEQ multiplex PCR was the method, and the copy in TCRdb shows in-frame clones only, minus some. The sample has tens of thousands of clones, about four fifths seen once. What was sequenced was peripheral blood. These receptors originate from a woman aged 55-70 years with acute or convalescent COVID-19.

The rearrangement links TRBV2 to TRBJ1-4; 9 bases fit TRBD1. CDR1 and CDR2 (germline): SNHLY, FYNNEI. CDR3 length: 14 residues. The V and J ends lost 5 bases and 4 bases, in that order; junction bases with no gene match: 2. CDR3 loop: CASSKGQGNEKLFF. The CDR3 DNA reads TGTGCCAGCAGTAAGGGACAGGGTAATGAAAAACTGTTTTTT. The full variable domain, rest sourced from reference TRBV2 and TRBJ1-4, is EPEVTQTPSHQVTQMGQEVILRCVPISNHLYFYWYRQILGQKVEFLVSFYNNEISEKSEIFDDQFSVERPDGSNFTLKIRSTKLEDSAMYFCASSKGQGNEKLFFGSGTQLSVL.

V usage is TRBV29-1 and J usage is TRBJ1-1; D is unresolved. V lost 2 bases and J lost 6, with 16 bases in between. This CDR3 has 14 amino acids. The germline gives CDR1 SQVTM, CDR2 ANQGSEA. Here the CDR3 DNA reads TGCAGCGTTGAATACGGGGAACTGAAGTCTGAAGCTTTCTTT. It codes for CSVEYGELKSEAFF.

The gene calls are TRBV5-6 and TRBJ2-7; tentatively, D is TRBD2 (6 bases). Germline CDR1 SGHDT, CDR2 YYEEEE. The CDR3 is 17 amino acids. The V gene lost 0 bases and the J gene lost 2 bases, with 18 bases spanning the gap. The CDR3 reads CASSLVGGLVEAYEQYF. DNA of the CDR3: TGTGCCAGCAGCTTGGTAGGAGGGTTGGTGGAGGCCTACGAGCAGTACTTC.

The chain links TRBV30 to TRBJ2-2; 12 nucleotides match TRBD2. Germline CDR1 GTSNPN, CDR2 SVGIG (reference sequence). The CDR3 totals 14 residues. The DNA of the CDR3 is TGTGCTTACCTAGCGGGGGGGCAATCCGGGGAGCTGTTTTTT. It specifies CAYLAGGQSGELFF.

There are a few counts of this clone. DNA of the CDR3: TGTGCCAGCATGGAGAGACAGGGGAAGTACGAGCAGTACTTC. Amino acids: CASMERQGKYEQYF. The chain has TRBV6-5 and TRBJ2-7; TRBD1 matches 8 bases. Germline values: CDR1 MNHEY, CDR2 SVGAGI. The CDR3 extends over 14 amino acids. The V segment lost 7 bases and the J segment 4 bases; nucleotides outside the gene matches: 9.

Only one count was recorded for this clone. This chain links TRBV14 with TRBJ1-6; weak D call: TRBD1 (6 bases). This CDR3 is built from 17 residues. Per germline, CDR1 SGHDN and CDR2 FVKESK. V lost 5 bases to trimming and J lost 0 bases, with 14 bases between them. CDR3 residues: CASSGQGRGSYNSPLHF. In nucleotides, the CDR3 is TGTGCCAGCAGCGGTCAGGGCAGGGGCTCCTATAATTCACCCCTCCACTTT.

The chain recombines TRBV23-1 with TRBJ1-6; maybe TRBD1 (5 bases). TRBV23-1 is an ORF for which the function is uncertain. The CDR3 sequence is 17 residues long. Deletions cut 0 bases from V and 14 bases from J, with 23 bases between. The CDR3 nucleotides are TGCGCCAGCAGTCAATCGCGGGGGGATTGGGCCCCATTCACCCTCCACTTT. It yields the protein CASSQSRGDWAPFTLHF.

This chain connects TRBV5-1 to TRBJ1-2; no definite D call. There are 13 residues in the CDR3. The V gene's germline CDR1 is SGHRS and CDR2 YFSETQ. The V end lost 0 bases, the J end lost 0 bases, and 3 bases lay between the germline ends. Here the CDR3 reads CASSLGANYGYTF. Here the CDR3 DNA reads TGCGCCAGCAGCTTGGGCGCTAACTATGGCTACACCTTC.

CDR3: CASSYPGTYEQYF. Written as DNA, the CDR3 is TGTGCCAGCAGCTATCCAGGGACCTACGAGCAGTACTTC. This chain connects TRBV5-6 to TRBJ2-7; D is perhaps TRBD1 (5 bases). The V and J ends lost 3 bases and 2 bases respectively, with 9 bases between them. The CDR3 is made up of 13 amino acids. CDR1 is SGHDT, CDR2 YYEEEE, per germline.

The chain couples TRBV5-6 to TRBJ2-3; 13 bases fit TRBD2. There are 18 residues in the CDR3. V lost 4 bases, J lost 2 bases, and 10 bases stayed unmatched. The V gene's germline CDR1 is SGHDT and CDR2 YYEEEE. CDR3 protein: CASSPRTSGGLFTDTQYF. Here the CDR3 DNA reads TGTGCCAGCAGCCCTCGGACTAGCGGGGGACTATTCACAGATACGCAGTATTTT.

In nucleotides, the CDR3 is TGTGCCAGCAGCTTAAAGGCGGGAGATACGCAGTATTTT. It translates to CASSLKAGDTQYF. V and J are TRBV7-2 and TRBJ2-3; TRBD2 is a possible D gene (5 bases). Trimming cost V 2 bases and J 5 bases, with 8 bases left between them. Per germline, CDR1 SGHTA and CDR2 FQGNSA. The CDR3 loop spans 13 amino acids.

The rearrangement uses TRBV4-1 and TRBJ1-3; 7 nucleotides match TRBD1. This CDR3 comprises 18 residues. After removal of 0 bases from V and 0 bases from J, the junction contained 8 bases not matched to a gene. Germline CDR1 reads MGHRA; CDR2 reads YSYEKL. The CDR3 DNA reads as TGCGCCAGCAGCCAAGATCTGGGACAGTTGGGCTCTGGAAACACCATATATTTT. It specifies CASSQDLGQLGSGNTIYF.

The table lists this clone with a count of one. The chain is built from TRBV1 and TRBJ1-1. TRBV1 is a pseudogene locus. The CDR3 is 13 amino acids. The CDR3 spells CTSSPEGPTEAFF. DNA for the CDR3: TGCACCAGCAGCCCGGAGGGGCCCACTGAAGCTTTCTTT.

The rearrangement links TRBV7-3 to TRBJ1-2, with a tentative D call TRBD1 (5 bases). Germline CDR1 is SGHTA and CDR2 is FQGTGA. CDR3 size: 14 residues. The ends were cut back, 5 bases at V and 7 bases at J, with 17 bases in the middle. The CDR3 reads CASSPLTQVIGYTF. CDR3 nucleotide sequence: TGTGCCAGCAGCCCGCTCACACAGGTTATTGGCTACACCTTC.

V is TRBV12-3 or TRBV12-4 and J is TRBJ1-2; D is uncertain. This CDR3 has 13 amino acids. The V end was cut by 6 bases, the J end by 4 bases, with 12 bases between. As DNA, the CDR3 is TGTGCCAGCAGCAGTGACACAGTCTATGGCTACACCTTC. The encoded protein is CASSSDTVYGYTF.

This sequence joins TRBV7-9 and TRBJ1-2; D ambiguous. CDR3 length equals 13 residues. The V gene's germline CDR1 is SEHNR and CDR2 FQNEAQ (reference sequence). V gave up 4 bases and J gave up 3 bases, with 9 bases separating them. CDR3 nucleotide sequence: TGTGCCAGCAGCTATACAGATGACTATGGCTACACCTTC. Amino acid sequence: CASSYTDDYGYTF.

The genes are TRBV3-1 (or the pseudogene TRBV3-2) and TRBJ2-5, with D tentatively TRBD2 (5 bases). V dropped 2 bases and J dropped 1 base, with 14 bases sitting between them. The CDR3 loop spans 16 amino acids. CDR1 and CDR2 from the germline V gene are LGHDT and YNNKEL (reference sequence). As DNA, the CDR3 is TGTGCCAGCAGCCAATCCTCGCCGGGGTTCCAAGAGACCCAGTACTTC. Amino acid sequence: CASSQSSPGFQETQYF.

V is TRBV5-1 and J is TRBJ1-3; D remains ambiguous. The germline CDR1 and CDR2 sequences are SGHRS and YFSETQ. Deletions cut 0 bases from V and 2 bases from J, with 9 bases between. This CDR3 contains 15 residues. The CDR3 loop reads CASSLDTDPGNTIYF. CDR3 DNA: TGCGCCAGCAGCTTGGACACAGATCCTGGAAACACCATATATTTT.

This chain joins TRBV3-1 (or the pseudogene TRBV3-2) and TRBJ2-7; TRBD2 agrees at 8 bases. Germline CDR1 reads LGHDT; CDR2 reads YNNKEL (reference sequence). The CDR3 totals 13 residues. Germline trimming cut 4 bases from V and 2 bases from J; bases unmatched to any gene: 1. The CDR3 loop is CASSLGLAYEQYF. CDR3 nucleotides: TGTGCCAGCAGCCTGGGACTAGCCTACGAGCAGTACTTC.

The rearrangement uses TRBV12-3 or TRBV12-4 and TRBJ1-1, with a possible D match to TRBD1 (5 bases). The CDR3 is 11 residues long. The germline V and J ends were trimmed by 4 bases and 7 bases, with 7 bases remaining between them. The CDR3 region has the DNA TGTGCCAGCAGTTCTAGGGGTGAAGCTTTCTTT. As protein: CASSSRGEAFF.

V usage is TRBV7-9 and J usage is TRBJ1-1, with 10 bases aligning to TRBD1. The CDR3 contains 17 residues. Germline values: CDR1 SEHNR, CDR2 FQNEAQ (reference sequence). J was trimmed by 2 bases and V by 4 bases; bases with no gene match: 10. The CDR3 spells CASSSTGGRIKNTEAFF. CDR3 coding DNA: TGTGCCAGCAGCTCGACAGGGGGCAGAATAAAAAACACTGAAGCTTTCTTT.

This rearrangement joins TRBV7-2 to TRBJ2-5, with 8 bases identical to TRBD2. Germline V CDR1 and CDR2: SGHTA, FQGNSA. There are 16 residues in the CDR3. The trim removed 3 bases at V and 0 bases at J, leaving 6 bases unmatched. In nucleotides, the CDR3 is TGTGCCAGCAGCTTGGGGACTAGGGGAAACCAAGAGACCCAGTACTTC. Amino acids: CASSLGTRGNQETQYF. The full variable domain, rest sourced from reference TRBV7-2 and TRBJ2-5, is GAGVSQSPSNKVTEKGKDVELRCDPISGHTALYWYRQSLGQGLEFLIYFQGNSAPDKSGLPSDRFSAERTGGSVSTLTIQRTQQEDSAVYLCASSLGTRGNQETQYFGPGTRLLVL.

The chain recombines TRBV2 with TRBJ1-1; weak D call: TRBD1 (6 bases). V was cut by 4 bases and J by 0 bases, with 9 bases left in between. The germline V gene has CDR1 SNHLY and CDR2 FYNNEI. CDR3 length: 14 amino acids. DNA for the CDR3: TGTGCCAGCAGTGTTGGACAGTTGAACACTGAAGCTTTCTTT. Amino acids: CASSVGQLNTEAFF.

The chain carries TRBV4-2 and TRBJ2-7, with 9 bases aligning to TRBD2. J was trimmed by 2 bases and V by 1 base; bases with no gene match: 6. There are 16 residues in the CDR3. Germline V gene lookup returns CDR1 LGHNA and CDR2 YNFKEQ. CDR3 sequence: CASSQVASGAPYEQYF. The CDR3 DNA reads TGTGCCAGCAGCCAAGTTGCTAGCGGGGCCCCCTACGAGCAGTACTTC.

The chain has TRBV7-9 and TRBJ2-1, with D hard to call. The germline V gene has CDR1 SEHNR and CDR2 FQNEAQ (reference sequence). The CDR3 is 15 residues long. V dropped 3 bases and J dropped 0 bases, with 9 bases sitting between them. This CDR3 is CASSLRASSYNEQFF. The CDR3 DNA is TGTGCCAGCAGCTTGAGAGCGAGCTCCTACAATGAGCAGTTCTTC.

This chain joins TRBV12-3 or TRBV12-4 and TRBJ1-4, with D perhaps TRBD1 (5 bases). V shed 7 bases and J shed 8 bases, with 14 bases lying between them. The CDR3 runs 13 residues. DNA of the CDR3: TGTGCCAGCACATATGGGGGGTGCGAAAAACTGTTTTTT. It is translated as CASTYGGCEKLFF.